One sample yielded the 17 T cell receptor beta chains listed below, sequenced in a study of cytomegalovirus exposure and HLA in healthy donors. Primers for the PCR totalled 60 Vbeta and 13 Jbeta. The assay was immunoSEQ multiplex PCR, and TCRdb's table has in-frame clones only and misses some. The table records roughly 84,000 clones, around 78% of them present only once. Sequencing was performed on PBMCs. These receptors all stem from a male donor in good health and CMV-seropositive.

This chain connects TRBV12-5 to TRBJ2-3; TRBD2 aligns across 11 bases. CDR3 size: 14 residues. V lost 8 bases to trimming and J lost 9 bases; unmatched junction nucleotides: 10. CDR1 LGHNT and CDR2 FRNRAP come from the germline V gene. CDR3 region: CASRASGGPDTQYF. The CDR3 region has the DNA TGTGCTAGTCGGGCTAGCGGGGGGCCTGACACGCAGTATTTT. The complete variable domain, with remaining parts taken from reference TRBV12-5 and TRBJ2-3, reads DARVTQTPRHKVTEMGQEVTMRCQPILGHNTVFWYRQTMMQGLELLAYFRNRAPLDDSGMPKDRFSAEMPDATLATLKIQPSEPRDSAVYFCASRASGGPDTQYFGPGTRLTVL.

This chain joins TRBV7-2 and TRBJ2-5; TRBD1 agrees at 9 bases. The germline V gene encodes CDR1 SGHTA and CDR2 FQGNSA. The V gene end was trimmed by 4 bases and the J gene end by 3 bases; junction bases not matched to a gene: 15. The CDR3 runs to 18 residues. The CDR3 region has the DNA TGTGCCAGCAGCTACCTCCTGCGGTACAGGGGGCGGAAAGAGACCCAGTACTTC. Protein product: CASSYLLRYRGRKETQYF.

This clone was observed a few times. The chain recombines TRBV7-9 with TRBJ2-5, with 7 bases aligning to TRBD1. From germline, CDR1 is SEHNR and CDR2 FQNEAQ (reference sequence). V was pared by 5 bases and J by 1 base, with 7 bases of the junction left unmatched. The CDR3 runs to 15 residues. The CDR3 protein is CASSPLGQPQETQYF. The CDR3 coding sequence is TGTGCCAGCAGCCCCCTGGGACAGCCCCAAGAGACCCAGTACTTC.

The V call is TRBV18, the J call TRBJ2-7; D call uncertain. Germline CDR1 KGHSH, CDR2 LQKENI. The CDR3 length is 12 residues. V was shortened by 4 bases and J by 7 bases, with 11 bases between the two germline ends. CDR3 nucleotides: TGTGCCAGCTCACTCGGAACGGAGGAGCAGTACTTC. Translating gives CASSLGTEEQYF.

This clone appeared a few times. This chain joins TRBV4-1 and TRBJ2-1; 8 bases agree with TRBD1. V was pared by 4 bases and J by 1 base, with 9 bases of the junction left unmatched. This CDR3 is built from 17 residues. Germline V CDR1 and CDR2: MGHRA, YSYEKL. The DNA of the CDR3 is TGCGCCAGCAGCCGACCGGGTGGGGACAGGTCCTACAATGAGCAGTTCTTC. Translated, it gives CASSRPGGDRSYNEQFF.

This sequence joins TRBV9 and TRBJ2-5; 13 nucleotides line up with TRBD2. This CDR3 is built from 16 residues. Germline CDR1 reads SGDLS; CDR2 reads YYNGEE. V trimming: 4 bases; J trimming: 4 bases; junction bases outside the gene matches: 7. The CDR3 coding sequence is TGTGCCAGCAGCACGACTAGCGGGAGGAGGGGAGAGACCCAGTACTTC. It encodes CASSTTSGRRGETQYF.

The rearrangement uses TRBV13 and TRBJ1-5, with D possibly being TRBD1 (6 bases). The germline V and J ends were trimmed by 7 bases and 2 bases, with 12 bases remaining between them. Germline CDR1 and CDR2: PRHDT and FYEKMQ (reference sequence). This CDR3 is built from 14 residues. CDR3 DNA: TGTGCCAGCAAAAGGGCAGGGGGCAATCAGCCCCAGCATTTT. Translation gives CASKRAGGNQPQHF. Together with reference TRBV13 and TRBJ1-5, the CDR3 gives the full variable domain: AAGVIQSPRHLIKEKRETATLKCYPIPRHDTVYWYQQGPGQDPQFLISFYEKMQSDKGSIPDRFSAQQFSDYHSELNMSSLELGDSALYFCASKRAGGNQPQHFGDGTRLSIL.

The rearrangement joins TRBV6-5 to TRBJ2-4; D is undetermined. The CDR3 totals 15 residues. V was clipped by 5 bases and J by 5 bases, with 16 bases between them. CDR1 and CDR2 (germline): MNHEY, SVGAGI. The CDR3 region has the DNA TGTGCCAGCAGTCGGCGACTTGGAGTAGAAAACATTCAGTACTTC. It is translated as CASSRRLGVENIQYF.

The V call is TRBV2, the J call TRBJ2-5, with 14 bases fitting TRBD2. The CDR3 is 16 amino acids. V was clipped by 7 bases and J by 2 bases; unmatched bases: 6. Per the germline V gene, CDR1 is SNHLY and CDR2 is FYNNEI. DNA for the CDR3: TGTGCCAGCACTACGGGACTAGCGGGAGAGCAAGAGACCCAGTACTTC. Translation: CASTTGLAGEQETQYF.

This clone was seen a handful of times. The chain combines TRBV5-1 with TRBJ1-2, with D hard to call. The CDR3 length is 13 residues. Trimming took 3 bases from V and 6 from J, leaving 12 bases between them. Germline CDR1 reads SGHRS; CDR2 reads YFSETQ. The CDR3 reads CASSSGSVHGYTF. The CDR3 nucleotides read TGCGCCAGCAGCTCCGGGTCAGTACATGGCTACACCTTC.

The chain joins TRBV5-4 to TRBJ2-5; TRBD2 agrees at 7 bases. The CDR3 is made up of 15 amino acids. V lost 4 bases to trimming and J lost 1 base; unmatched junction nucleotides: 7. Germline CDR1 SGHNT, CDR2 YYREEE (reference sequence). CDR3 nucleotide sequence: TGTGCCAGCAGCCGGAAACTAGCGTCCCAAGAGACCCAGTACTTC. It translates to CASSRKLASQETQYF.

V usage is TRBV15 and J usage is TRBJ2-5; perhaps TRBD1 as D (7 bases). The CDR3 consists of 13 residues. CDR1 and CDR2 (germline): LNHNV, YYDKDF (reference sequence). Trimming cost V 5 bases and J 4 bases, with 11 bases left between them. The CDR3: CATSGGGVETQYF. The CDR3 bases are TGTGCCACCAGCGGAGGGGGCGTAGAGACCCAGTACTTC.

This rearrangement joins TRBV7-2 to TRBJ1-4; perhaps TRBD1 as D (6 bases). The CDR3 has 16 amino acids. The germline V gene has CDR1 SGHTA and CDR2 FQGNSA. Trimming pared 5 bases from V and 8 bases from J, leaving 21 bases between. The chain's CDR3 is CASSLGGAGVGEKLFF. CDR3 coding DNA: TGTGCCAGCAGCCTTGGGGGGGCGGGTGTGGGGGAAAAACTGTTTTTT.

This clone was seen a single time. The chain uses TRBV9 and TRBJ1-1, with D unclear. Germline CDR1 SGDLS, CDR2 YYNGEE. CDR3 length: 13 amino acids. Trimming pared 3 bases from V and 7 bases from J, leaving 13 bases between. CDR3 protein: CASSGPNDLEAFF. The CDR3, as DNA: TGTGCCAGCAGCGGCCCTAACGATCTTGAAGCTTTCTTT.

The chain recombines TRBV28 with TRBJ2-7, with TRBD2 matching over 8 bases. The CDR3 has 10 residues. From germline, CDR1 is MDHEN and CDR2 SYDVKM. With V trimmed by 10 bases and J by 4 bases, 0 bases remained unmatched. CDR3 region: CATSGYEQYF. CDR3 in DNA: TGTGCCACTAGCGGGTACGAGCAGTACTTC.

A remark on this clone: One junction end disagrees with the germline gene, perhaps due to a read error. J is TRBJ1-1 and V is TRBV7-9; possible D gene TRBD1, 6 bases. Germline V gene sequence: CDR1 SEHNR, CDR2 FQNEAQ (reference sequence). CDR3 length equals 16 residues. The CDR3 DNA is TGTTCCAGCAGCTTAGTTCCCCGGGGGGCCGACACTGAAGCTTTCTTT. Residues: CSSSLVPRGADTEAFF.

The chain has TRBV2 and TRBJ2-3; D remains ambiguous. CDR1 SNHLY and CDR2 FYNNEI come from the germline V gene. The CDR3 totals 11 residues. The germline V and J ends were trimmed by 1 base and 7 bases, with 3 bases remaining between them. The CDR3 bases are TGTGCCAGCAGTGAAGTAAATACGCAGTATTTT. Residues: CASSEVNTQYF. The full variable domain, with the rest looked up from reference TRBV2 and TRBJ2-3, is EPEVTQTPSHQVTQMGQEVILRCVPISNHLYFYWYRQILGQKVEFLVSFYNNEISEKSEIFDDQFSVERPDGSNFTLKIRSTKLEDSAMYFCASSEVNTQYFGPGTRLTVL.